Below, 28 T cell receptor beta chains from the same sample are listed, as sequenced in a study of spatial heterogeneity in lung cancer. As for time point: sample taken at primary tumor resection. The study, taken as a whole, reports: Expanded intratumoral alpha and beta TCR counts tracked tumor mutation counts.

TCRdb analysed the 5' RACE reads with MiXCR anew, one entry per CDR3 protein. The sample holds roughly 20,000 distinct CDR3 sequences; more than 4.5% are singletons and the top ten take more than 8.5%. Their cognate antigens are unknown. The sample in question was lung tumor tissue, obtained at surgery. The receptors here all came from a male donor with early-stage non-small cell lung cancer.

In its sample, this clonotype ranks as medium-sized. The chain uses TRBV28 and TRBJ2-3; a weak D match, TRBD1 (5 bases). In germline, CDR1 is MDHEN, CDR2 SYDVKM. This CDR3 is 15 amino acids long. V was pared by 3 bases and J by 4 bases, with 14 bases between. The CDR3: CASSLYRGSSDTQYF. The CDR3 DNA reads TGTGCCAGCAGTTTGTATAGGGGATCGTCAGATACGCAGTATTTT.

In its sample, this clonotype was seen many times. This rearrangement joins TRBV7-9 to TRBJ2-1; unclear D gene. Germline-derived CDR1 and CDR2 are SEHNR and FQNEAQ (reference sequence). CDR3 length equals 14 residues. Trimming pared 2 bases from V and 4 bases from J, leaving 9 bases between. The CDR3 region has the DNA TGTGCCAGCAGCTTACAGTCCGCTTACAATGAGCAGTTCTTC. Translation: CASSLQSAYNEQFF.

This clonotype was observed at least ten times. This chain uses TRBV11-2 with TRBJ1-5; D gene uncertain. The ends were cut back, 2 bases at V and 5 bases at J, with 7 bases in the middle. The CDR3 extends over 13 amino acids. From germline, CDR1 is SGHAT and CDR2 FQNNGV. DNA for the CDR3: TGTGCCAGCAGCTTAACGGGTGATCAGCCCCAGCATTTT. Amino acid sequence: CASSLTGDQPQHF. The entire variable domain, with the rest obtained from reference TRBV11-2 and TRBJ1-5, is as follows: EAGVAQSPRYKIIEKRQSVAFWCNPISGHATLYWYQQILGQGPKLLIQFQNNGVVDDSQLPKDRFSAERLKGVDSTLKIQPAKLEDSAVYLCASSLTGDQPQHFGDGTRLSIL.

This clonotype has ten or more counts. This rearrangement joins TRBV5-5 to TRBJ2-2; 10 bases fit TRBD2. The CDR3 extends over 17 amino acids. Trimming removed 3 bases from V and 4 bases from J; junction bases left unmatched: 9. Germline loops: CDR1 SGHKS, CDR2 YYEKEE (reference sequence). In DNA form, the CDR3 reads TGTGCCAGCAGCTCGGGGTCTCTAGCGGGAGTCACCGGGGAGCTGTTTTTT. Translated, it gives CASSSGSLAGVTGELFF.

This clonotype was seen ten or more times. The CDR3 loop reads CASSSGQGFYEQYF. The DNA of the CDR3 is TGCGCCAGCAGCTCGGGACAGGGGTTCTACGAGCAGTACTTC. V and J are TRBV5-1 and TRBJ2-7; TRBD1 matches 10 bases. CDR1 is SGHRS, CDR2 YFSETQ, per germline. The CDR3 extends over 14 amino acids. Trimming removed 3 bases from V and 3 bases from J; junction bases left unmatched: 3.

This clonotype occurred many times. The rearrangement links TRBV7-2 to TRBJ2-5, with TRBD2 identical over 10 bases. J lost 5 bases, V lost 2 bases, and 5 bases had no gene match. The CDR3 length is 15 residues. Germline CDR1 and CDR2: SGHTA and FQGNSA. The chain's CDR3 is CASSLRTSGLETQYF. The CDR3, as DNA: TGTGCCAGCAGCTTACGGACTAGCGGCTTGGAGACCCAGTACTTC.

V gene TRBV6-5 combines with J gene TRBJ2-3, with TRBD1 matching over 11 bases. V lost 6 bases, J lost 5 bases, and 1 base stayed unmatched. The germline CDR1 and CDR2 sequences are MNHEY and SVGAGI. CDR3 length: 13 amino acids. The CDR3 DNA sequence: TGTGCCAGCAGCGGGACAGGGGGAGATACGCAGTATTTT. Its translation: CASSGTGGDTQYF.

V gene TRBV11-2 combines with J gene TRBJ1-1; D remains unclear. CDR1 SGHAT and CDR2 FQNNGV come from the germline V gene. V gave up 0 bases and J gave up 11 bases, with 19 bases separating them. The CDR3 spans 15 residues. The CDR3 loop reads CASSLDHGSSAWAFF. DNA for the CDR3: TGTGCCAGCAGCTTAGACCATGGGTCCTCCGCGTGGGCTTTCTTT.

This clonotype was detected ten times or more. V gene TRBV12-3 or TRBV12-4 combines with J gene TRBJ2-2, with D maybe TRBD2 (6 bases). The CDR3 covers 15 residues. V lost 10 bases and J 6 bases, leaving 21 bases between the germline ends. CDR3 loop: CATRTDGRGAGELFF. CDR3 DNA sequence: TGTGCCACCCGGACCGACGGGAGAGGGGCCGGGGAGCTGTTTTTT.

This clonotype has at least ten counts. The J gene is TRBJ2-2, the V gene TRBV29-1, with 8 bases matching TRBD1. Germline V gene data show CDR1 as SQVTM and CDR2 as ANQGSEA. The CDR3 length is 16 residues. V lost 6 bases to trimming and J lost 2 bases; unmatched junction nucleotides: 11. In DNA, the CDR3 is TGCAGCGTCGATTTAAGGGACAGGCGAAACACCGGGGAGCTGTTTTTT. Protein product: CSVDLRDRRNTGELFF.

The table lists this clonotype with many counts. V and J are TRBV7-2 and TRBJ1-2; no clear D gene. CDR3 length: 13 residues. The V end was cut by 4 bases, the J end by 8 bases, with 14 bases between. CDR1 and CDR2 from the germline V gene are SGHTA and FQGNSA. In DNA form, the CDR3 reads TGTGCCAGCAGCTCCCCAGTCTCCTGGGGCTACACCTTC. Translation gives CASSSPVSWGYTF.

This clonotype came up once. A much bigger clone sits one base away, suggesting this may be a read error. The chain recombines TRBV4-3 with TRBJ1-2; TRBD1 is a possible D gene (5 bases). The CDR3 extends over 15 amino acids. V was clipped by 3 bases and J by 8 bases, with 19 bases between them. The germline CDR1 and CDR2 sequences are LGHNA and YSLEER. CDR3 protein: CASSQVWATTDGYTF. CDR3 bases: TGCGCCAGCAGCCAGGTCTGGGCTACGACAGACGGCTACACCTTC.

This clonotype was detected ten times or more. This chain connects TRBV5-1 to TRBJ2-3; 10 bases are a match to TRBD1. J lost 3 bases, V lost 2 bases, and 6 bases had no gene match. Germline V gene lookup returns CDR1 SGHRS and CDR2 YFSETQ. This CDR3 is 16 amino acids long. CDR3 DNA sequence: TGCGCCAGCAGCTTAGCCAGGACAGGGGGGACAGATACGCAGTATTTT. It encodes CASSLARTGGTDTQYF.

Many counts were recorded for this clonotype. The chain uses TRBV12-3 or TRBV12-4 and TRBJ1-5; D perhaps matches TRBD1 (5 bases). V was shortened by 5 bases and J by 5 bases, with 10 bases between the two germline ends. The CDR3 totals 13 residues. CDR3 amino acids: CASSGRVDQPQHF. The CDR3 region has the DNA TGTGCCAGCAGTGGCAGGGTAGATCAGCCCCAGCATTTT.

By share, this clonotype ranks as medium-sized. V and J are TRBV7-2 and TRBJ2-5, with 8 bases matching TRBD2. V trimming: 5 bases; J trimming: 2 bases; junction bases outside the gene matches: 4. CDR1 and CDR2 (germline): SGHTA, FQGNSA. The CDR3 runs to 14 residues. This CDR3 is CASSPGGLQETQYF. CDR3 nucleotide sequence: TGTGCCAGCAGCCCGGGAGGGCTTCAAGAGACCCAGTACTTC.

This clonotype was observed at least ten times. The rearrangement links TRBV7-9 to TRBJ2-4, with 7 bases that match TRBD1. This CDR3 contains 12 residues. In germline, CDR1 is SEHNR, CDR2 FQNEAQ (reference sequence). J was trimmed by 14 bases and V by 0 bases; bases with no gene match: 4. The DNA of the CDR3 is TGTGCCAGCAGCTTAGCGACAGGGAAGGAGTACTTC. It is translated as CASSLATGKEYF.

This clonotype was seen at least ten times. The chain combines TRBV20-1 with TRBJ2-3; 10 bases line up with TRBD2. The germline gives CDR1 DFQATT, CDR2 SNEGSKA (reference sequence). CDR3 length: 14 amino acids. CDR3 region: CSPAGTSATDTQYF. In nucleotides, the CDR3 is TGCAGCCCCGCCGGGACTAGCGCCACAGATACGCAGTATTTT.

This clonotype is judged medium-sized. The chain links TRBV5-1 to TRBJ2-1; D remains ambiguous. Germline values: CDR1 SGHRS, CDR2 YFSETQ. V lost 3 bases, J lost 9 bases, and 7 bases lay in between. The CDR3 totals 11 residues. This chain's CDR3 is CASSWAAEQFF. The CDR3 nucleotides are TGCGCCAGCAGCTGGGCGGCTGAGCAGTTCTTC.

This clonotype was counted many times. The J gene is TRBJ2-3, the V gene TRBV27; no clear D. CDR1 MNHEY and CDR2 SMNVEV come from the germline V gene (reference sequence). The V end lost 0 bases, the J end lost 0 bases, and 4 bases lay between the germline ends. The CDR3 is 14 residues long. The CDR3 DNA follows: TGTGCCAGCAGTTTATCGAGTAGCACAGATACGCAGTATTTT. Its translation: CASSLSSSTDTQYF.

This clonotype was counted at least ten times. The chain combines TRBV30 with TRBJ2-7; 7 positions match TRBD1. Unmatched junction bases numbered 10, after V lost 5 bases and J lost 6 bases. Looked up from germline, CDR1 is GTSNPN and CDR2 is SVGIG (reference sequence). This CDR3 has 13 amino acids. CDR3 DNA: TGTGCCTGGGCTCGGGACAGAGGGCGCGAGCAGTACTTC. Protein sequence: CAWARDRGREQYF.

In this sample, this clonotype turned up many times. J is TRBJ2-3 and V is TRBV18; D possibly corresponds to TRBD1 (5 bases). Germline V gene sequence: CDR1 KGHSH, CDR2 LQKENI. The CDR3 has 15 amino acids. Trimming took off 3 bases at V and 3 bases at J, with 13 bases between the two ends. CDR3 loop: CASSPENRMTDTQYF. CDR3 DNA sequence: TGTGCCAGCTCACCGGAGAACAGGATGACAGATACGCAGTATTTT.

This clonotype was counted many times. The chain uses TRBV2 and TRBJ2-1; possible D gene TRBD2, 6 bases. Germline V gene lookup returns CDR1 SNHLY and CDR2 FYNNEI. V lost 2 bases to trimming and J lost 15 bases, with 17 bases between them. The CDR3 loop spans 13 amino acids. The CDR3 protein is CASSERGRDFWFF. For the CDR3, the DNA is TGTGCCAGCAGTGAAAGGGGCCGGGACTTCTGGTTCTTC.

This clonotype appeared many times. The gene calls are TRBV29-1 and TRBJ2-7; D gene uncertain. Trimming left V 5 bases short and J 5 bases short, with 7 bases between. Germline CDR1 reads SQVTM; CDR2 reads ANQGSEA. The CDR3 covers 10 residues. Written as DNA, the CDR3 is TGCAGCGTTACTACCCACGAGCAGTACTTC. As protein: CSVTTHEQYF.

This clonotype came up many times. The CDR3 DNA sequence: TGTGCCAGCAGAGCCGGGGCAGCTCATCAGCCCCAGCATTTT. Its translation is CASRAGAAHQPQHF. The J gene is TRBJ1-5, the V gene TRBV12-3 or TRBV12-4; perhaps TRBD1 as D (5 bases). Trimming took 6 bases from V and 5 from J, leaving 14 bases between them. The CDR3 sequence is 14 residues long.

This clonotype was observed a few times. V usage is TRBV20-1 and J usage is TRBJ2-5; TRBD1 agrees at 7 bases. CDR3 size: 13 residues. V dropped 3 bases and J dropped 5; count of bases not matched to a gene: 6. Germline-derived CDR1 and CDR2 are DFQATT and SNEGSKA (reference sequence). CDR3 sequence (DNA): TGCAGTGCTAGCGCAGGGGGAGCCGAGACCCAGTACTTC. Translation gives CSASAGGAETQYF.

There are many counts of this clonotype. The V call is TRBV6-2 or TRBV6-3, the J call TRBJ2-2; no clear D gene. V dropped 1 base and J dropped 0 bases, with 6 bases sitting between them. The CDR3 length is 15 residues. Germline assignment: CDR1 MNHEY and CDR2 SVGEGT. CDR3 in amino acids: CASSYLPPNTGELFF. The DNA for the CDR3 is TGTGCCAGCAGTTACTTGCCTCCGAACACCGGGGAGCTGTTTTTT.

This clonotype has ten or more counts. The germline gene is not matched at one end of the junction; a read error may be the cause. The chain joins TRBV7-7 to TRBJ2-5; 13 nucleotides line up with TRBD2. CDR1 and CDR2 from the germline V gene are SSHAT and FNYEAQ (reference sequence). There are 16 residues in the CDR3. The CDR3: CASSPGLAGAQETQYF. The CDR3 bases are TGTGCTAGCAGCCCAGGACTAGCGGGGGCCCAAGAGACCCAGTACTTC.

This clonotype was seen at least ten times. CDR3 sequence (DNA): TGTGCCAGCAGCTTGGAGGGGGCTGGGGCCAACGTCCTGACTTTC. It specifies CASSLEGAGANVLTF. The genes are TRBV5-6 and TRBJ2-6; tentative D call: TRBD1 (6 bases). This CDR3 region has 15 residues. CDR1 SGHDT and CDR2 YYEEEE come from the germline V gene. Trimming took off 0 bases at V and 2 bases at J, with 6 bases between the two ends.